This T cell receptor (beta chain) emerged from a study of brain T cells in children with intractable seizures. Overall study findings and caveats: Clones missing pre-surgery may reflect undersampling of that blood sample. Viral specificity was inferred only from CDR3 similarity; HCMV serostatus was unknown.

Using immunoSEQ multiplex PCR, the repertoire was profiled, and TCRdb retains in-frame clones only, with some absent. The sample consists of 100,000 to 120,000 clones, 85% to 95% of them appearing once. The CDR3 spans 12 residues. V was trimmed by 0 bases and J by 3 bases, leaving 1 base between them. Germline V gene lookup returns CDR1 LGHDT and CDR2 YNNKEL (reference sequence). The sequenced cases were selected for having the highest brain T cell transcript signatures. At least one anti-epileptic drug was given before surgery. Note on this clone: Its antigen is not identified.

This specimen consisted of peripheral blood, obtained at surgery. This receptor was identified in a boy younger than two with hemimegalencephaly and intractable seizures. The genes are TRBV3-1 (or the pseudogene TRBV3-2) and TRBJ2-3, with no clear D. In nucleotides, the CDR3 is TGTGCCAGCAGCCAAGAAACAGATACGCAGTATTTT. It yields the protein CASSQETDTQYF.